This TCR beta chain was recorded in a study of cytomegalovirus exposure and HLA in healthy donors. PCR involved 60 Vbeta and 13 Jbeta primers. TCRdb's table, derived via immunoSEQ multiplex PCR, lists solely in-frame clones and lacks some. The table has 150,000 to 200,000 clones, roughly 78% seen once. As concerns this clone: Antigen specificity is unknown.

Germline assignment: CDR1 KGHSH and CDR2 LQKENI. The CDR3 has 15 amino acids. The V and J ends lost 5 bases and 1 base, in that order; junction bases with no gene match: 7. Study-level results: What TCR beta sequences reportedly achieved was accurate prediction of HLA-A and HLA-B alleles in most subjects. DRB1 had the most TCR associations and HLA-C the fewest, a later analysis found, with rates varying by HLA locus.

The source of this sequence is a boy younger than 18 in good health and CMV-seronegative. This rearrangement joins TRBV18 to TRBJ2-7, with 8 positions matching TRBD2. The source material was PBMCs. The CDR3 is CASSTRREASYEQYF. In DNA, the CDR3 is TGTGCCAGCTCAACTAGGCGGGAGGCTTCCTACGAGCAGTACTTC.